This T cell receptor (beta chain) was found in a study of long-term antiretroviral therapy in people with HIV. Study-level points and caveats: The study collected blood between the mid-2000s and the late 2010s, possibly under older ART regimens.

In the case of this clone: The antigen remains unidentified.

This CDR3 contains 13 residues. Per germline, CDR1 GTSNPN and CDR2 SVGIG (reference sequence). Trimming cost V 1 base and J 5 bases, with 8 bases left between them. Sequencing used immunoSEQ v3.0 at survey level. Profiling relied on immunoSEQ multiplex PCR, and the TCRdb table lists in-frame clones only, not all of them. Among tens of thousands of clones listed, 82% were seen once. HIV-positive participants all received treatment in the United States. Specimens carried about 0.85-11 million cryopreserved PBMC before DNA extraction. The receptor comes from a man between 40 and 49 years old with HIV. The rearrangement joins TRBV30 to TRBJ1-4; a possible D gene is TRBD1 (6 bases). Sequenced material: unsorted PBMCs, taken 2.4 years after starting antiretroviral therapy. This CDR3 reads CAWSGGANEKLFF. The DNA for the CDR3 is TGTGCCTGGAGTGGGGGGGCCAATGAAAAACTGTTTTTT.